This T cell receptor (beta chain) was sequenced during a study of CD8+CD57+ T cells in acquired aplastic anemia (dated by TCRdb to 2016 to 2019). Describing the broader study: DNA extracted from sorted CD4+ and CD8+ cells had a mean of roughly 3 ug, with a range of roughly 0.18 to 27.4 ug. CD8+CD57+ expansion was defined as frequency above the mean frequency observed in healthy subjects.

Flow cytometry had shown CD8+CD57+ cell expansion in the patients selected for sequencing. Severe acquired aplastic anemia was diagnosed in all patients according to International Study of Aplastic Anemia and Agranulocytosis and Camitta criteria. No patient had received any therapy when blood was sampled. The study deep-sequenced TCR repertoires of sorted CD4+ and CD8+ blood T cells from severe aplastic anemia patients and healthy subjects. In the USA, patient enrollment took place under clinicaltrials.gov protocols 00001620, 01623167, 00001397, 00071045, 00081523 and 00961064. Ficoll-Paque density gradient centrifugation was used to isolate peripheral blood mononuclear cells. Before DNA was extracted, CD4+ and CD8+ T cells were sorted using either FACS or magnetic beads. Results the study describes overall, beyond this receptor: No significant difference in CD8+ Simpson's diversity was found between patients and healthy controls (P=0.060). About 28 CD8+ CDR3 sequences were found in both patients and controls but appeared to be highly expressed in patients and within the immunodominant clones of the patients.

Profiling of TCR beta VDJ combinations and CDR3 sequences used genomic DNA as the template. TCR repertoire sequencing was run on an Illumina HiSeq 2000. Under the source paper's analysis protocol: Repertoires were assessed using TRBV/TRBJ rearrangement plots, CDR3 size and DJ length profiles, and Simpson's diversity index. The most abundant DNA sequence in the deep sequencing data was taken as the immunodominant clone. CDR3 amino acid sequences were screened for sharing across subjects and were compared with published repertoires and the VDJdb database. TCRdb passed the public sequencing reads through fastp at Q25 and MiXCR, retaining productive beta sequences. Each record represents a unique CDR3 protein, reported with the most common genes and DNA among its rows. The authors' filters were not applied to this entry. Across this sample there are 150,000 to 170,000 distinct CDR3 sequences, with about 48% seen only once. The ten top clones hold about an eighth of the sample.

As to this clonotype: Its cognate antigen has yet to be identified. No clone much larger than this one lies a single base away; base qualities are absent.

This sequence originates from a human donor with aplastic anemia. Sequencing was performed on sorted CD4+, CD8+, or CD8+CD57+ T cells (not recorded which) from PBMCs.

The DNA reads as follows: TGTGCCAGCACGACAGGGGTGCCCACCGGGGAGCTGTTTTTT. It codes for CASTTGVPTGELFF. This chain joins TRBV2 to TRBJ2-2, and 8 junction bases match TRBD1. CDR1 and CDR2, looked up from the germline V gene, are SNHLY and FYNNEI. Reading from cysteine to phenylalanine, the CDR3 counts 14 amino acids. Just the 42-base CDR3 DNA is kept, in frame starting at base 1. V lost 7 bases and J lost 4 bases, and the count of bases not matched to a germline gene is 5.